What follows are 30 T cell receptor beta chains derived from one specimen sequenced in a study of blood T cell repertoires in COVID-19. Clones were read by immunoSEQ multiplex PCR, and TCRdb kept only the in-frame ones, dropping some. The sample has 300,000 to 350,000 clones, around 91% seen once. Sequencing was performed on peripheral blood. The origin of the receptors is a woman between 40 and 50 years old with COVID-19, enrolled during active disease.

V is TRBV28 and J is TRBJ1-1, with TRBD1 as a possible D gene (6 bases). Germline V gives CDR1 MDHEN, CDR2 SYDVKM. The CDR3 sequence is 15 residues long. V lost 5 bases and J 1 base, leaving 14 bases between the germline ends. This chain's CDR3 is CASSANTGRNTEAFF. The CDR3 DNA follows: TGTGCCAGCAGTGCAAACACAGGGAGGAACACTGAAGCTTTCTTT. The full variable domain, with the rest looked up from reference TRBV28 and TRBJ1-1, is DVKVTQSSRYLVKRTGEKVFLECVQDMDHENMFWYRQDPGLGLRLIYFSYDVKMKEKGDIPEGYSVSREKKERFSLILESASTNQTSMYLCASSANTGRNTEAFFGQGTRLTVV.

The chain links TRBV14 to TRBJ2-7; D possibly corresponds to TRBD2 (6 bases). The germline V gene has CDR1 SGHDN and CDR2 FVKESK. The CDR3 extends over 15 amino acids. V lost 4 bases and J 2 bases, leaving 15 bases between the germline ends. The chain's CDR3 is CASSPSPGLTYEQYF. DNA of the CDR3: TGTGCCAGCAGCCCATCACCGGGACTTACCTACGAGCAGTACTTC.

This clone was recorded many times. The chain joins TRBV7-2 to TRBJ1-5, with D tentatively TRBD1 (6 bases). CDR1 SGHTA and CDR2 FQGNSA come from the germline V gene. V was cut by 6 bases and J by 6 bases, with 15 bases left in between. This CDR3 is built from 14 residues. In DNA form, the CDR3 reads TGTGCCAGCAGTTTACAGGGAATCGGTCAGCCCCAGCATTTT. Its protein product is CASSLQGIGQPQHF.

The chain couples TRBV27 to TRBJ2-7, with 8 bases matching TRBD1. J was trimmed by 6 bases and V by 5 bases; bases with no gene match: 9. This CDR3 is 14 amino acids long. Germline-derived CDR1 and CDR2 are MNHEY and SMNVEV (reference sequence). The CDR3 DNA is TGTGCCAGCAGTCCAACCCCAGGGGGCGGCGAGCAGTACTTC. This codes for CASSPTPGGGEQYF.

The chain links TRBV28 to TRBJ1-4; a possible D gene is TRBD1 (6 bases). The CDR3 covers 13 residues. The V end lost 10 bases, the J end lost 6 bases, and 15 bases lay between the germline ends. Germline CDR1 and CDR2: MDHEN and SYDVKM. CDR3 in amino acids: CATYRQAHEKLFF. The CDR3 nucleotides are TGTGCCACATACAGACAGGCCCATGAAAAACTGTTTTTT.

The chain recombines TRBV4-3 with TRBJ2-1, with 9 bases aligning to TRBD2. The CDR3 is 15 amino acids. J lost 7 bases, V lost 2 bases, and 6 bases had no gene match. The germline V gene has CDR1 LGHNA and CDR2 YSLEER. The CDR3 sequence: CASSQMGLAENEQFF. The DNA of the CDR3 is TGCGCCAGCAGCCAAATGGGACTAGCCGAGAATGAGCAGTTCTTC.

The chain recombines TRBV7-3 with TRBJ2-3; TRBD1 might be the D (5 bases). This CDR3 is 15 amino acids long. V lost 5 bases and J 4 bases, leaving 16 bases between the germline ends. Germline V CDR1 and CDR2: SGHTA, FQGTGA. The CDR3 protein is CASSPAFSQADTQYF. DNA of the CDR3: TGTGCCAGCAGCCCCGCTTTCTCACAGGCAGATACGCAGTATTTT.

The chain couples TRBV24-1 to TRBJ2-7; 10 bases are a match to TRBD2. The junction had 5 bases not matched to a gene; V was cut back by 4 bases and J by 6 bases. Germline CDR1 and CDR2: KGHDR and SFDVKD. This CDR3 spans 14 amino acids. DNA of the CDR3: TGTGCCACCAGTGAGTCCGGACTAGCGGCCGAGCAGTACTTC. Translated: CATSESGLAAEQYF.

The CDR3 region has the DNA TGTGCCAGCAGCCCCCCCACTCAGGGGCAAGCTTTCTTT. It encodes CASSPPTQGQAFF. The genes are TRBV3-1 (or the pseudogene TRBV3-2) and TRBJ1-1, with a tentative D call TRBD1 (6 bases). The germline V gene encodes CDR1 LGHDT and CDR2 YNNKEL (reference sequence). CDR3 length: 13 amino acids. The ends were cut back, 4 bases at V and 9 bases at J, with 15 bases in the middle.

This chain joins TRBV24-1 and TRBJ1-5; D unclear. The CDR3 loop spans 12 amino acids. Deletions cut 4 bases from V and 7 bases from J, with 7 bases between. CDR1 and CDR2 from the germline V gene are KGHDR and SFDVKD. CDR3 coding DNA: TGTGCCACCAGTGAATCTGGCCAGCCCCAGCATTTT. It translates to CATSESGQPQHF.

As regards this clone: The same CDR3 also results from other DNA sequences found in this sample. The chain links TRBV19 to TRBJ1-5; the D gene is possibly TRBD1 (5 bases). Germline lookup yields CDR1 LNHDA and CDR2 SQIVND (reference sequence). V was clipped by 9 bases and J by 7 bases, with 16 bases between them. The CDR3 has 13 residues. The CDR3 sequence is CASGGVGGQPQHF. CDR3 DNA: TGTGCCAGCGGAGGGGTGGGGGGGCAGCCCCAGCATTTT.

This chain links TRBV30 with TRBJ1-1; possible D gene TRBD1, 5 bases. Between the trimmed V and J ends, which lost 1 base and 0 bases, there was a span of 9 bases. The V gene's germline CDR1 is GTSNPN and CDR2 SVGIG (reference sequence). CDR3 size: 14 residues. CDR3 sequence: CAWSEGIMNTEAFF. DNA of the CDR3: TGTGCCTGGAGTGAGGGGATCATGAACACTGAAGCTTTCTTT.

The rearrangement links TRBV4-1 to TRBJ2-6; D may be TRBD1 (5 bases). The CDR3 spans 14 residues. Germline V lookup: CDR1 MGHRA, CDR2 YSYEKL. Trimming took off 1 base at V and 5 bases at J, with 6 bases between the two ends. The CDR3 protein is CASSQGGWANVLTF. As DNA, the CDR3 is TGCGCCAGCAGCCAAGGGGGCTGGGCCAACGTCCTGACTTTC.

The CDR3 loop reads CASSRTSGSTGELFF. The CDR3, as DNA: TGCGCCAGCAGCCGGACGAGCGGGTCAACCGGGGAGCTGTTTTTT. The gene calls are TRBV4-1 and TRBJ2-2, with D perhaps matching TRBD2 (6 bases). V lost 4 bases and J 5 bases, leaving 14 bases between the germline ends. CDR1 is MGHRA and CDR2 is YSYEKL in the germline V gene. The CDR3 is 15 residues long.

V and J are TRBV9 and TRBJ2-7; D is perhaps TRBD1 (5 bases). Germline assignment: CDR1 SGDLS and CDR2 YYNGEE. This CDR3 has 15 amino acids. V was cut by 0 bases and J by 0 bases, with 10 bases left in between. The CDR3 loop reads CASSVEGADSYEQYF. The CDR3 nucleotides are TGTGCCAGCAGCGTAGAAGGGGCGGACTCCTACGAGCAGTACTTC.

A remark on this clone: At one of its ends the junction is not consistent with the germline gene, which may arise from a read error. The CDR3 DNA follows: TGTGCCAGCAATTACAGGGGGCGAGGAGGCAATCAGCCCCAGCATTTT. It encodes CASNYRGRGGNQPQHF. J is TRBJ1-5 and V is TRBV6-5; 9 bases match TRBD1. The length of the CDR3 is 16 residues. Per the germline V gene, CDR1 is MNHEY and CDR2 is SVGAGI.

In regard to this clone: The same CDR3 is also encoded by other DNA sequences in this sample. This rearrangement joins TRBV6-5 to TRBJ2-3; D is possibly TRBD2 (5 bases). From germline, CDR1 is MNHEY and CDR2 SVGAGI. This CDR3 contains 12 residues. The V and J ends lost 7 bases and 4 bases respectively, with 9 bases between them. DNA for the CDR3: TGTGCCAGCAAGAGGGAACCAGATACGCAGTATTTT. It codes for CASKREPDTQYF.

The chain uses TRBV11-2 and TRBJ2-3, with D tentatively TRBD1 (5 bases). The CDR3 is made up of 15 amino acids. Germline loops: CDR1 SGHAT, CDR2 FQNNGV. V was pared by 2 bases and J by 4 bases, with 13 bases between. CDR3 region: CASSLWGQGADTQYF. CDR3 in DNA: TGTGCCAGCAGCTTATGGGGCCAAGGGGCAGATACGCAGTATTTT.

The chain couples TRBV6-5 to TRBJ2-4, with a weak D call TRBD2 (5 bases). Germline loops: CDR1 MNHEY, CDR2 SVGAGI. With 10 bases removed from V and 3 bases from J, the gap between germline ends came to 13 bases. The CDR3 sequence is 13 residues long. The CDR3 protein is CATRRVDKNIQYF. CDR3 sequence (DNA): TGTGCCACCAGGCGGGTTGACAAAAACATTCAGTACTTC.

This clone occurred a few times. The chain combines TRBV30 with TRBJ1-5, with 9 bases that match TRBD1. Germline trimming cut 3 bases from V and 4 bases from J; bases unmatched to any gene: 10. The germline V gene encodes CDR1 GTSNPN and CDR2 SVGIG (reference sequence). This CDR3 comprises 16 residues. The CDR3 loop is CAWRGSDRGRNQPQHF. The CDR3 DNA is TGTGCCTGGAGGGGGTCGGACAGGGGCAGGAATCAGCCCCAGCATTTT.

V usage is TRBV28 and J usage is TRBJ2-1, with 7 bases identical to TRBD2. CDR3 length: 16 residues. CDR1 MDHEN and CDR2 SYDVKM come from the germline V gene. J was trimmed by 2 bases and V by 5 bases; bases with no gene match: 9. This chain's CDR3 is CASSQRLAEPYNEQFF. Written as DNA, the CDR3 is TGTGCCAGCAGTCAGCGGCTAGCGGAGCCCTACAATGAGCAGTTCTTC.

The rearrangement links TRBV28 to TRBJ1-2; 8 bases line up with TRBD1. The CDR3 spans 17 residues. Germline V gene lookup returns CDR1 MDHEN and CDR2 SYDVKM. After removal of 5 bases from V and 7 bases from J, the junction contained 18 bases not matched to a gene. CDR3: CASSLILFAGGLRGYTF. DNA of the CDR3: TGTGCCAGCAGTCTTATTTTGTTTGCAGGGGGCTTACGTGGCTACACCTTC.

The CDR3 region has the DNA TGCAGCGTCTCTGGGGGCAGGCGCTACGAGCAGTACTTC. The encoded protein is CSVSGGRRYEQYF. The chain recombines TRBV29-1 with TRBJ2-7; a weak D match, TRBD1 (6 bases). CDR1 is SQVTM, CDR2 ANQGSEA, per germline. Trimming shortened V by 6 bases and J by 3 bases, and 15 bases separated the two germline ends. This CDR3 region has 13 residues.

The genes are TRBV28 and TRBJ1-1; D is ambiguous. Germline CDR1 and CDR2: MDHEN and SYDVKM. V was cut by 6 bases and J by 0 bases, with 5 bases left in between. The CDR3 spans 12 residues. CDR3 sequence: CASRQVNTEAFF. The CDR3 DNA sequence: TGTGCCAGCAGGCAGGTGAACACTGAAGCTTTCTTT.

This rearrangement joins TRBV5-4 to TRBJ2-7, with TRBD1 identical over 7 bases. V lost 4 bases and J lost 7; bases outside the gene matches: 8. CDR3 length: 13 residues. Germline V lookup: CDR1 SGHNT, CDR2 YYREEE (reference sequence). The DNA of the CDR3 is TGTGCCAGCAGCGGGGACAGCGCGTGGGAGCAGTACTTC. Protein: CASSGDSAWEQYF.

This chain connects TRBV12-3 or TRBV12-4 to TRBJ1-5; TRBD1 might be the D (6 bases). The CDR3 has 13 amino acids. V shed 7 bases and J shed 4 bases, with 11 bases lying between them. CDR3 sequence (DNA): TGTGCCAGCACCGGACAGATAAATCAGCCCCAGCATTTT. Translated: CASTGQINQPQHF.

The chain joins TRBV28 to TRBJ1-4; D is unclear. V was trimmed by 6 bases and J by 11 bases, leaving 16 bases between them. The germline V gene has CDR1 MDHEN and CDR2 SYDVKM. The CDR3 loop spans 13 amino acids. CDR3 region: CASSHPSESKLFF. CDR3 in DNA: TGTGCCAGCAGCCACCCCTCTGAGAGCAAACTGTTTTTT.

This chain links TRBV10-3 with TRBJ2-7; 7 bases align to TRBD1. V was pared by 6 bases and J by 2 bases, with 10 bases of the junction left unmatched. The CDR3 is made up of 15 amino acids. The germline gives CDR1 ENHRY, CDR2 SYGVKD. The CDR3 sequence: CAIRGGRVQAYEQYF. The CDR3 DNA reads TGTGCCATCAGAGGGGGCAGGGTACAAGCCTACGAGCAGTACTTC.

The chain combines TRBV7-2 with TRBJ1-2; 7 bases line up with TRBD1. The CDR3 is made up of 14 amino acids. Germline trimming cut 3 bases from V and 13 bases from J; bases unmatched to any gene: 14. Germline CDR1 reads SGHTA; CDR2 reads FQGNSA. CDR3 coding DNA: TGTGCCAGCAGCTTGCCGGGGGCAGGGGGATTATCCACCTTC. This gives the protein CASSLPGAGGLSTF.

The DNA of the CDR3 is TGTGCCAGTAGTATTAACAGGGGGACTGGGGAGACCCAGTACTTC. It specifies CASSINRGTGETQYF. V and J are TRBV19 and TRBJ2-5; 8 positions match TRBD1. Germline CDR1 is LNHDA and CDR2 is SQIVND (reference sequence). V shed 3 bases and J 5 bases; nucleotides not matched to a gene: 8. There are 15 residues in the CDR3. Together with reference TRBV19 and TRBJ2-5, the CDR3 gives the full variable domain: DGGITQSPKYLFRKEGQNVTLSCEQNLNHDAMYWYRQDPGQGLRLIYYSQIVNDFQKGDIAEGYSVSREKKESFPLTVTSAQKNPTAFYLCASSINRGTGETQYFGPGTRLLVL.